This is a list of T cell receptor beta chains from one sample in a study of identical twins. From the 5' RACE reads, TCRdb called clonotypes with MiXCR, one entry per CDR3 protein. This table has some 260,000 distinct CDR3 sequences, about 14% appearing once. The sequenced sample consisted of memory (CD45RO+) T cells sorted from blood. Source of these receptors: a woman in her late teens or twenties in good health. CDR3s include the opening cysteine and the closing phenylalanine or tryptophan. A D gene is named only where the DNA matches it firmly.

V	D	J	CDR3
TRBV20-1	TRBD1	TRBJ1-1	CSATRDRVVFF
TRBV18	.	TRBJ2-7	CASSPGAGTEQYF
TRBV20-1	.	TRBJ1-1	CSARVWGAEAFF
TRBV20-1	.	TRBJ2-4	CSASALTLAKNIQYF
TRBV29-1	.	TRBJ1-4	CSVAWAHKSEKLFF
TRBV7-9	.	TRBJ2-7	CASSSRTDPYEQYF
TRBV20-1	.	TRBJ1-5	CSVQQGEQPQHF
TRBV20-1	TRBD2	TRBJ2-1	CSASAASGNIGEQFF
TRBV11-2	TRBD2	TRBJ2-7	CASSLVSGTSGRYHEQYF
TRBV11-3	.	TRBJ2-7	CASSPVGGVEQYF
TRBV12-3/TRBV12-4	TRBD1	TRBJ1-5	CASSVGQGSQPQHF
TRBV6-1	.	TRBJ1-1	CASGRTKENTEAFF
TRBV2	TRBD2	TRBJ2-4	CASSERGGRGNIQYF
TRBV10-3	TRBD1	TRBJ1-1	CAISPSTGWDTEAFF
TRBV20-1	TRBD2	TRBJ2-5	CSARKRGQETQYF
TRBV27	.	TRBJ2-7	CASRSGVWEGKQYF
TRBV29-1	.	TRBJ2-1	CSPLTGEQFF
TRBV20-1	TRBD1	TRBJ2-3	CSASPEDRAGDTQYF
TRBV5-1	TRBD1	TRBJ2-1	CASRVLPRTGNEQFF
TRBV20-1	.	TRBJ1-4	CSAGGRVDEKLFF
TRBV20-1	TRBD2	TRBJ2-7	CSALTSGALTYEQYF
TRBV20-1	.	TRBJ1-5	CSASTATTINQPQHF
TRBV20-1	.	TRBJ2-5	CSAREGTGGGETQYF
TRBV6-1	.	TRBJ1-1	CASRDPLNTEAFF
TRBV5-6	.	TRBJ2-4	CASSSNPRGTGSKNIQYF
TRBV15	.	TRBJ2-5	CATSSPIDPGPYRETQYF
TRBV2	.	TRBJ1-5	CASSVGQPQHF
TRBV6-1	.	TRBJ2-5	CASSDPGRGTPGTQYF
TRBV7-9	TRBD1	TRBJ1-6	CASSDGQALFNSPLHF
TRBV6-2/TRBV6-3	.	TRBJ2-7	CASSVPGLPREQYF
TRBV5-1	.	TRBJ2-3	CASSSGTYTDTQYF
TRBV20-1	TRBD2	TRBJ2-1	CSASWRGAGGTYNEQFF
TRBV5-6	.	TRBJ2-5	CASSTRTERIQETQYF
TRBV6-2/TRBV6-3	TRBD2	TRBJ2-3	CASSRRAGSFSDTQYF
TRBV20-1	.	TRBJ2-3	CSARDQGTSRSDTQYF
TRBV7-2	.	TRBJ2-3	CASRYVGSSTDTQYF
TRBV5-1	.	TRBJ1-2	CASSMEDYGYTF
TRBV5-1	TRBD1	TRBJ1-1	CASRLGQLNTEAFF